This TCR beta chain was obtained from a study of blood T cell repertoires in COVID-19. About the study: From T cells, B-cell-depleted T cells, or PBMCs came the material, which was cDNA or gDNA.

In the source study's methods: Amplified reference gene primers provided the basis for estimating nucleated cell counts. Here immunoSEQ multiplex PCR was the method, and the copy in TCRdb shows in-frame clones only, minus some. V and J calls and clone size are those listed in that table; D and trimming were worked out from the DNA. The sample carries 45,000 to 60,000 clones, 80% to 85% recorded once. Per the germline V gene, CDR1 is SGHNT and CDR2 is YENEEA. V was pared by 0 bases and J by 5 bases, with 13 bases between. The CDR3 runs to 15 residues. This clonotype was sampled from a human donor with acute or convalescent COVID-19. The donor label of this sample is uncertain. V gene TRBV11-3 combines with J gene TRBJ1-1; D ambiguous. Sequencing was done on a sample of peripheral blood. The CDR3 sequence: CASSLDLIGGTEAFF. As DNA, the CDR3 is TGTGCCAGCAGCTTAGATCTGATCGGAGGGACTGAAGCTTTCTTT.